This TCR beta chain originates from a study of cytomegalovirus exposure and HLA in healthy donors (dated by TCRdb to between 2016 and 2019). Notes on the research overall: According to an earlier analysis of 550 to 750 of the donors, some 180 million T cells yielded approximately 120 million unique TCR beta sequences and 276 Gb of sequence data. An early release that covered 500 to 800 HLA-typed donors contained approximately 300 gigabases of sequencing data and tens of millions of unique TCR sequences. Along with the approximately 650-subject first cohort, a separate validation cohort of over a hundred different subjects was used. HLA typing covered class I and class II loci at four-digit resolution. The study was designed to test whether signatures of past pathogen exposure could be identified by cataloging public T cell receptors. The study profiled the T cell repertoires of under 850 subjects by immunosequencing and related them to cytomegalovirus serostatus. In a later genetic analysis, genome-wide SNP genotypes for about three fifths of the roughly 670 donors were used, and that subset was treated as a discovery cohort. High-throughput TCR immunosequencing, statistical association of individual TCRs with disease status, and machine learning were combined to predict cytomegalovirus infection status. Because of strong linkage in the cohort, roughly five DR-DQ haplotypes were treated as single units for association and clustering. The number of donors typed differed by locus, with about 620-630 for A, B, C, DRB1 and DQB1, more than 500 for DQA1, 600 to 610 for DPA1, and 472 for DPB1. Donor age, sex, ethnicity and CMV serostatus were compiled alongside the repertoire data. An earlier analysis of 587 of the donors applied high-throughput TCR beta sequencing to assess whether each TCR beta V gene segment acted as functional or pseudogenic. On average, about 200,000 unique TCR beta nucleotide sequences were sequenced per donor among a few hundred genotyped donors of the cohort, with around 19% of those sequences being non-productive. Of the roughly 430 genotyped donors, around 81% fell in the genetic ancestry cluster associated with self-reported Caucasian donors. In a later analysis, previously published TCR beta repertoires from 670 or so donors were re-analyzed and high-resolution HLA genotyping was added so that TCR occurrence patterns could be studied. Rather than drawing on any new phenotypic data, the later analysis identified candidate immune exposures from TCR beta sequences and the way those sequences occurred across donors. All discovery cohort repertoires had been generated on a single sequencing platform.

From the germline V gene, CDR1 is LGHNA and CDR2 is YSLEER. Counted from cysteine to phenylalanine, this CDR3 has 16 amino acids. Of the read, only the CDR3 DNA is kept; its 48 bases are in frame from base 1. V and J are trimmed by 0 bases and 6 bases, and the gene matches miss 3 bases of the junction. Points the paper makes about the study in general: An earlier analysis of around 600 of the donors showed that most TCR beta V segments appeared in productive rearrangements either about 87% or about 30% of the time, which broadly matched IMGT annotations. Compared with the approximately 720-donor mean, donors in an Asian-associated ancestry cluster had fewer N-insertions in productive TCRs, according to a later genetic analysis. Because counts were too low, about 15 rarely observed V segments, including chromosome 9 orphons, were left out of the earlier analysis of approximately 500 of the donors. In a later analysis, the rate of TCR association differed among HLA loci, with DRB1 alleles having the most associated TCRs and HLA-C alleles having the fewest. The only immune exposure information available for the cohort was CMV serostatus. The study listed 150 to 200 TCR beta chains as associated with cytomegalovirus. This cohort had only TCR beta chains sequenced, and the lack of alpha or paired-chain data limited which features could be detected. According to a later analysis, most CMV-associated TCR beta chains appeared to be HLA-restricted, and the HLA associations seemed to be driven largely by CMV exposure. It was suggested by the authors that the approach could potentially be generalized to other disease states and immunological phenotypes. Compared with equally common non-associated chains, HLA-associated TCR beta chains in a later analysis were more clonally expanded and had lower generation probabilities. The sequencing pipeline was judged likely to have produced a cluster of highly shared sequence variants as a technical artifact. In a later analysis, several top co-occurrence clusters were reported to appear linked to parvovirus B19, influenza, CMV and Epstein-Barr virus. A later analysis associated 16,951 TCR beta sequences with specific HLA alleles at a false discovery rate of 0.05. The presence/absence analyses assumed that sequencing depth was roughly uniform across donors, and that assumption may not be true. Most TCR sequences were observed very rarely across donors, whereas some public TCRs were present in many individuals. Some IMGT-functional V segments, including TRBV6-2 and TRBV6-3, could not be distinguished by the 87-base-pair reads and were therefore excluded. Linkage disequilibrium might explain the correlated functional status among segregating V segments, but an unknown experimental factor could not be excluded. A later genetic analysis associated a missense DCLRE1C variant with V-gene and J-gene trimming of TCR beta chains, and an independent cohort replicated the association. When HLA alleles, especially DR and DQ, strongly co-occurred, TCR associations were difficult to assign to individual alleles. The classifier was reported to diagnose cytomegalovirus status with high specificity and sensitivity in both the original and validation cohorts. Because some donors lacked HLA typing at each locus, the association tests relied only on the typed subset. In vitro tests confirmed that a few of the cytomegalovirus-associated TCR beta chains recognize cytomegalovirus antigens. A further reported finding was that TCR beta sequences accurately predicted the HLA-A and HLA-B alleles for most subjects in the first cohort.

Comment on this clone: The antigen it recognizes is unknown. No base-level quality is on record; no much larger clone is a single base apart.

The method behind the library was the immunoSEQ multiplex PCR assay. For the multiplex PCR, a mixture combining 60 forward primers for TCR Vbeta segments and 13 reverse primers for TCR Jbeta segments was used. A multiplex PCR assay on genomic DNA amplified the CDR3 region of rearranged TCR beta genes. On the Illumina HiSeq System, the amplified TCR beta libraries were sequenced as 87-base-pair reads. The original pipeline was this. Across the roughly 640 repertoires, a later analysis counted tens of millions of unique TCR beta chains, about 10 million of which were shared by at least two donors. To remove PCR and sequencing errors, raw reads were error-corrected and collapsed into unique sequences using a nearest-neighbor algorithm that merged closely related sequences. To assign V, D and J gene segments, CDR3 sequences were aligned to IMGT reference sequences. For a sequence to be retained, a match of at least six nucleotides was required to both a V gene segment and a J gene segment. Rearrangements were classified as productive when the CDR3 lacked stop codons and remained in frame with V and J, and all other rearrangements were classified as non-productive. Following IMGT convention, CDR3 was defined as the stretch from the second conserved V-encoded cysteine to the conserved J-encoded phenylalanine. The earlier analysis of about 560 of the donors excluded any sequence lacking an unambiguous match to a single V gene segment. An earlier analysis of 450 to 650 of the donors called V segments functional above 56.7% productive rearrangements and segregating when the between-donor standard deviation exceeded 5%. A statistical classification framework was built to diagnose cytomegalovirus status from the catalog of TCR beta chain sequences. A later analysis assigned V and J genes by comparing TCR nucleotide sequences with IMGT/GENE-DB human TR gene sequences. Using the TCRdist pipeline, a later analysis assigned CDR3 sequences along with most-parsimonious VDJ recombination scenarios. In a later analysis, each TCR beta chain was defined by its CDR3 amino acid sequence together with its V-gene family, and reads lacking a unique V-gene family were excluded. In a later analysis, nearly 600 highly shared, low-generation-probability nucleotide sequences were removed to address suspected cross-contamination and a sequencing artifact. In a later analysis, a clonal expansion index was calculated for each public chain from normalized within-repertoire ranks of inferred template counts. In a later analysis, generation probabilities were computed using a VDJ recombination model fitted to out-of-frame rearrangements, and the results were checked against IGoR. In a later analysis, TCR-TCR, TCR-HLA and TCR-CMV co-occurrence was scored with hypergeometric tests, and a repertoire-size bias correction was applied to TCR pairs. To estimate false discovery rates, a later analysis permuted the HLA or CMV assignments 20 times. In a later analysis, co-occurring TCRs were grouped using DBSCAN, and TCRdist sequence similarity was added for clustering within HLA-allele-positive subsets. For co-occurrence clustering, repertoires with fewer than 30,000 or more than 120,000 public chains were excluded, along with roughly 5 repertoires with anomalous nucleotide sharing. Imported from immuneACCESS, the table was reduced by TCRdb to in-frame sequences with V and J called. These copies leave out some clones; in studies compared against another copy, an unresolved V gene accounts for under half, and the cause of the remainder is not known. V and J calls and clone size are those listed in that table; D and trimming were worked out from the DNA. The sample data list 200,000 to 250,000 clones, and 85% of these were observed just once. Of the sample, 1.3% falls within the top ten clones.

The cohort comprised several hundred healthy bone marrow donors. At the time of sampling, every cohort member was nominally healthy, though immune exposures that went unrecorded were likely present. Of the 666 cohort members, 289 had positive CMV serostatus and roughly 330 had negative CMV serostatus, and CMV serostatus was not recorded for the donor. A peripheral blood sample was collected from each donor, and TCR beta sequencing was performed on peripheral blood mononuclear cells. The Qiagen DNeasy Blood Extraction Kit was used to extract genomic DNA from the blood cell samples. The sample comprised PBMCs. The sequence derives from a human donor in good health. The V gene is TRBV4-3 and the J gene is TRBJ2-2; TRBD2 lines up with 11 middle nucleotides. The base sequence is TGCGCCAGCAGCCAAGAACTAGCGGGAGATCCCGGGGAGCTGTTTTTT. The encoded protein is CASSQELAGDPGELFF.